This T cell receptor beta chain was retrieved from a study of technical replicates of blood from a few donors. CDR1 MNHEY and CDR2 SVGAGI come from the germline V gene. Between the trimmed V and J ends, which lost 10 bases and 3 bases, there was a span of 10 bases. The CDR3 has 12 residues. The assay was immunoSEQ multiplex PCR, and TCRdb's table has in-frame clones only and misses some. The table lists 55,000 to 75,000 clones, almost 95% of them singletons. Material for sequencing was PBMCs. The chain joins TRBV6-5 to TRBJ1-3; D uncertain. This sequence was found in a human donor in good health. Some clones in this sample may be carry-over from other donors' samples. This chain's CDR3 is CATQLNGNTIYF. CDR3 bases: TGTGCCACCCAACTAAATGGAAACACCATATATTTT.